The clone carrying this TCR beta chain was observed a few times. Its antigen remains unknown. The record originates from a study of CD8+CD57+ T cells in acquired aplastic anemia. Across the whole study: Roughly 3 ug was the average amount of DNA from sorted CD4+ and CD8+ cells.

Germline V gives CDR1 MGHDK, CDR2 SYGVNS. This CDR3 spans 15 amino acids. The ends were cut back, 4 bases at V and 6 bases at J, with 15 bases in the middle. Regarding the study as a whole: Patients and controls had in common twenty-nine CD8+ CDR3 sequences.

Profiling of TCR beta VDJ combinations and CDR3 sequences used genomic DNA as template. Via MiXCR, TCRdb re-called the reads, giving one row per CDR3 protein. There are approximately 270,000 distinct CDR3 sequences in the sample; roughly 50% occur only once, and 8% lies in the top ten. The specimen sequenced was sorted CD4+, CD8+, or CD8+CD57+ T cells (not recorded which) from PBMCs. The source of this sequence is a human donor with severe aplastic anemia or a healthy control (not recorded which). V usage is TRBV25-1 and J usage is TRBJ1-4; tentative D call: TRBD1 (6 bases). Here the CDR3 reads CASSAFSGGDEKLFF. The CDR3 coding sequence is TGTGCCAGCAGTGCCTTTTCGGGGGGCGATGAAAAACTGTTTTTT.